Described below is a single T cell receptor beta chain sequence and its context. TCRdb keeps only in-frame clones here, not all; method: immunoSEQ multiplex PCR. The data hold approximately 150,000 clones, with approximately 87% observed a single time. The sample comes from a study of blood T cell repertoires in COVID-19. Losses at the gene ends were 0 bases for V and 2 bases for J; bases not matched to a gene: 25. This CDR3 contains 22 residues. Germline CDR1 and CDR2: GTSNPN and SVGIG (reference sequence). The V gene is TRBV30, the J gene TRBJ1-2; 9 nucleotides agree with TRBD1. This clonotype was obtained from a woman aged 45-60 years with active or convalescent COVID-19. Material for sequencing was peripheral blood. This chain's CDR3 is CAWSVRGWGREDRGSQNYGYTF. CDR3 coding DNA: TGTGCCTGGAGTGTACGAGGCTGGGGACGGGAGGACAGGGGATCGCAGAACTATGGCTACACCTTC.